Below, one T cell receptor beta chain is given with its context. These data are taken from a study of blood T cell repertoires in COVID-19. The germline gives CDR1 KGHSH, CDR2 LQKENI. The V and J ends lost 3 bases and 0 bases respectively, with 14 bases between them. The CDR3 spans 17 residues. Only in-frame clones appear in the TCRdb table, and some are missing; sequencing was by immunoSEQ multiplex PCR. The table records some 14,000 clones, 85% to 90% of them present only once. The chain joins TRBV18 to TRBJ1-4, with D possibly matching TRBD1 (5 bases). The source of this sequence is a human donor in a cohort sampled during active COVID-19. Sequenced sample: peripheral blood. The CDR3, as DNA: TGTGCCAGCTCACCTATGGAGGGGCGTGCAACTAATGAAAAACTGTTTTTT. This translates into CASSPMEGRATNEKLFF. Based on the CDR3 plus reference TRBV18 and TRBJ1-4, the full variable domain is NAGVMQNPRHLVRRRGQEARLRCSPMKGHSHVYWYRQLPEEGLKFMVYLQKENIIDESGMPKERFSAEFPKEGPSILRIQQVVRGDSAAYFCASSPMEGRATNEKLFFGSGTQLSVL.